A few counts support the clone carrying this T cell receptor beta chain. Its antigen is unknown. This entry belongs to a study of beta chain features in type 1 diabetes. Findings and limits, study-wide: For Type 1 diabetes patients, all four CD4+ subsets carried TCRB CDR3s that were moderately but significantly shorter. Using cDNA template may skew counts toward highly expressing activated cells.

The isolated RNA, all of it, was reverse transcribed, so expressed TCRB transcripts were what got sequenced. Data came from immunoSEQ multiplex PCR; TCRdb stores just in-frame clones and leaves some out. The table shows 330,000 or so clones, with over 9.5% occurring only once. Sequencing was carried out using naive CD4+ T cells from blood. This clonotype originated in a woman under 30 with type 1 diabetes.

As DNA, the CDR3 is TGTGCCAGCAGCCTCGGGACAGTGGACACCGGGGAGCTGTTTTTT. Amino acid sequence: CASSLGTVDTGELFF. This chain connects TRBV7-9 to TRBJ2-2; TRBD1 matches 7 bases. Germline assignment: CDR1 SEHNR and CDR2 FQNEAQ (reference sequence). CDR3 length equals 15 residues. V trimming: 5 bases; J trimming: 3 bases; junction bases outside the gene matches: 6.